These 20 T cell receptor beta chains originate from one sample sequenced in a study of T cell changes during pregnancy in multiple sclerosis. Generated by immunoSEQ multiplex PCR, the TCRdb table keeps only in-frame clones and is missing some. The table has tens of thousands of clones, around 93% seen once; the top ten hold 0.52%. This specimen consisted of CD4+ T cells from peripheral blood mononuclear cells, obtained in the third trimester of pregnancy. These receptors all stem from a female donor with multiple sclerosis, enrolled in a pregnancy study.

J is TRBJ2-1 and V is TRBV28; 14 nucleotides align to TRBD2. The CDR3 sequence is 14 residues long. Germline CDR1 and CDR2: MDHEN and SYDVKM. V was pared by 8 bases and J by 6 bases, with 3 bases of the junction left unmatched. CDR3 residues: CASGTSGSFNEQFF. The CDR3 DNA follows: TGTGCCAGCGGGACTAGCGGGAGTTTCAATGAGCAGTTCTTC. The full variable domain, its missing parts supplied by reference TRBV28 and TRBJ2-1, is DVKVTQSSRYLVKRTGEKVFLECVQDMDHENMFWYRQDPGLGLRLIYFSYDVKMKEKGDIPEGYSVSREKKERFSLILESASTNQTSMYLCASGTSGSFNEQFFGPGTRLTVL.

This clone was recorded only once. V and J are TRBV4-3 and TRBJ1-5; TRBD1 might be the D (6 bases). CDR1 and CDR2 (germline): LGHNA, YSLEER. V gave up 2 bases and J gave up 6 bases, with 11 bases separating them. The CDR3 runs to 14 residues. This CDR3 is CASSQIPGVQPQHF. The CDR3 coding sequence is TGCGCCAGCAGCCAAATACCAGGGGTTCAGCCCCAGCATTTT.

The chain has TRBV27 and TRBJ2-5; possibly TRBD1 for D (6 bases). Gene TRBJ2-7 matches the end of the DNA better, so the J call may be wrong. This CDR3 spans 13 amino acids. Germline values: CDR1 MNHEY, CDR2 SMNVEV (reference sequence). The CDR3 is CASSFRGPYEQYF. CDR3 DNA: TGTGCCAGCAGTTTCAGGGGCCCCTACGAGCAGTACTTC.

CDR3 DNA sequence: TGTGCCAGCAGCGCGGACAGGAATCTCTATGGCTACACCTTC. Translating it yields CASSADRNLYGYTF. The V call is TRBV2, the J call TRBJ1-2, with 7 bases matching TRBD1. Trimming took 6 bases from V and 4 from J; bases not matched to a gene: 8. Per germline, CDR1 SNHLY and CDR2 FYNNEI. The CDR3 has 14 amino acids. The variable domain in full, with the rest retrieved from reference TRBV2 and TRBJ1-2, is EPEVTQTPSHQVTQMGQEVILRCVPISNHLYFYWYRQILGQKVEFLVSFYNNEISEKSEIFDDQFSVERPDGSNFTLKIRSTKLEDSAMYFCASSADRNLYGYTFGSGTRLTVV.

The DNA of the CDR3 is TGTGCCAGCAGCTTACATACAGATAACTATGGCTACACCTTC. Translation: CASSLHTDNYGYTF. The chain has TRBV11-3 and TRBJ1-2; no definite D call. Trimming removed 2 bases at V and 1 base at J, with 8 bases between. The CDR3 consists of 14 residues. Looked up from germline, CDR1 is SGHNT and CDR2 is YENEEA.

The chain uses TRBV9 and TRBJ2-1; 14 positions match TRBD2. This CDR3 has 17 residues. V dropped 3 bases and J dropped 9; count of bases not matched to a gene: 11. Germline lookup yields CDR1 SGDLS and CDR2 YYNGEE. The CDR3 here is CASSAQGWGLAGVEQFF. As DNA, the CDR3 is TGTGCCAGCAGCGCGCAGGGTTGGGGACTAGCGGGAGTTGAGCAGTTCTTC.

The genes are TRBV19 and TRBJ1-1, with D perhaps TRBD1 (6 bases). The CDR3 extends over 14 amino acids. V lost 5 bases and J lost 6, with 16 bases in between. Per the germline V gene, CDR1 is LNHDA and CDR2 is SQIVND (reference sequence). The CDR3 spells CASSGQIAKAEAFF. The CDR3 DNA reads TGTGCCAGTAGTGGACAGATAGCCAAAGCTGAAGCTTTCTTT.

The chain employs TRBV6-5 and TRBJ2-1, with 12 bases lining up with TRBD2. The germline V gene encodes CDR1 MNHEY and CDR2 SVGAGI. After removal of 2 bases from V and 6 bases from J, the junction contained 2 bases not matched to a gene. The CDR3 sequence is 15 residues long. CDR3 residues: CASSYLAGGPNEQFF. The DNA of the CDR3 is TGTGCCAGCAGTTACCTAGCGGGAGGGCCCAATGAGCAGTTCTTC.

The gene calls are TRBV7-2 and TRBJ2-5; 16 bases fit TRBD2. The CDR3 has 16 amino acids. With 5 bases clipped from V and 2 bases from J, the junction kept 2 bases outside the gene matches. In germline, CDR1 is SGHTA, CDR2 FQGNSA. CDR3 sequence (DNA): TGTGCCAGCAGCCAGGGACTAGCGGGAGGGCAAGAGACCCAGTACTTC. Its translation is CASSQGLAGGQETQYF.

This sequence joins TRBV28 and TRBJ2-7; D may be TRBD2 (5 bases). The CDR3 has 14 residues. Trimming cost V 4 bases and J 2 bases, with 12 bases left between them. Germline V lookup: CDR1 MDHEN, CDR2 SYDVKM. In nucleotides, the CDR3 is TGTGCCAGCAGTTCCAGCGGAACTACCTACGAGCAGTACTTC. It encodes CASSSSGTTYEQYF.

The chain has TRBV5-6 and TRBJ2-2; D is uncertain. This CDR3 region has 13 residues. Germline V gene lookup returns CDR1 SGHDT and CDR2 YYEEEE. V was clipped by 0 bases and J by 4 bases, with 4 bases between them. CDR3 coding DNA: TGTGCCAGCAGCTTGGCCCGCACCGGGGAGCTGTTTTTT. Translation gives CASSLARTGELFF.

This clone was seen once. V is TRBV28 and J is TRBJ1-3; 8 nucleotides match TRBD1. With V trimmed by 7 bases and J by 2 bases, 4 bases remained unmatched. The germline V gene has CDR1 MDHEN and CDR2 SYDVKM. The CDR3 sequence is 14 residues long. The CDR3 is CASTRTGTGNTIYF. CDR3 bases: TGTGCCAGCACGCGGACAGGGACTGGAAACACCATATATTTT.

The gene calls are TRBV19 and TRBJ2-7; D is possibly TRBD1 (5 bases). Germline CDR1 is LNHDA and CDR2 is SQIVND (reference sequence). The CDR3 is made up of 13 amino acids. The V end lost 4 bases, the J end lost 8 bases, and 15 bases lay between the germline ends. Here the CDR3 reads CASSSSWGEKQYF. The CDR3 DNA is TGTGCCAGTAGTAGCTCGTGGGGCGAAAAGCAGTACTTC.

This chain uses TRBV7-3 with TRBJ1-1; the D gene is possibly TRBD1 (6 bases). V lost 2 bases and J lost 1, with 8 bases in between. This CDR3 is 14 amino acids long. Germline CDR1 SGHTA, CDR2 FQGTGA. In DNA form, the CDR3 reads TGTGCCAGCAGCTTATCGACAGGGAACACTGAAGCTTTCTTT. Translation gives CASSLSTGNTEAFF.

The J gene is TRBJ1-5, the V gene TRBV6-1; tentatively, D is TRBD1 (5 bases). Germline V gene lookup returns CDR1 MNHNS and CDR2 SASEGT. This CDR3 contains 15 residues. Trimming pared 4 bases from V and 0 bases from J, leaving 10 bases between. CDR3 in amino acids: CASSARDYSNQPQHF. CDR3 DNA: TGTGCCAGCAGTGCCCGGGACTATAGCAATCAGCCCCAGCATTTT.

This clone appeared once. The chain uses TRBV7-9 and TRBJ2-1, with D possibly TRBD2 on 5 matching bases. Germline assignment: CDR1 SEHNR and CDR2 FQNEAQ (reference sequence). V was cut by 5 bases and J by 7 bases, with 15 bases left in between. This CDR3 is built from 14 residues. The CDR3 protein is CASSPQLALNEQFF. As DNA, the CDR3 is TGTGCCAGCAGCCCACAATTAGCGTTGAATGAGCAGTTCTTC.

CDR3 in amino acids: CASSEGGNNQPQHF. Here the CDR3 DNA reads TGCGCCAGCAGCGAGGGCGGAAACAATCAGCCCCAGCATTTT. V is TRBV5-1 and J is TRBJ1-5; no reliable D call. Trimming left V 4 bases short and J 3 bases short, with 11 bases between. The germline V gene has CDR1 SGHRS and CDR2 YFSETQ. The CDR3 contains 14 residues.

This chain uses TRBV19 with TRBJ2-3, with 8 bases fitting TRBD1. CDR3 length: 12 residues. V was pared by 7 bases and J by 14 bases, with 11 bases of the junction left unmatched. Germline assignment: CDR1 LNHDA and CDR2 SQIVND (reference sequence). The CDR3 sequence: CASTLDRAERYF. Written as DNA, the CDR3 is TGTGCCAGTACCCTGGACAGGGCCGAGCGGTATTTT.

The chain employs TRBV6-1 and TRBJ2-5, with 8 bases identical to TRBD2. Germline V gene lookup returns CDR1 MNHNS and CDR2 SASEGT. Trimming took 0 bases from V and 2 from J; bases not matched to a gene: 8. The length of the CDR3 is 17 residues. The CDR3 spells CASSEAGSGKPQETQYF. The CDR3 coding sequence is TGTGCCAGCAGTGAAGCAGGTAGCGGGAAGCCACAAGAGACCCAGTACTTC.

The J gene is TRBJ2-2, the V gene TRBV5-1, with 12 bases fitting TRBD2. V lost 8 bases and J lost 6; bases outside the gene matches: 11. This CDR3 has 16 amino acids. CDR1 SGHRS and CDR2 YFSETQ come from the germline V gene. CDR3 bases: TGCGCCAGTAGTTACCGGACTAGCGGGATTTCCGGGGAGCTGTTTTTT. As protein: CASSYRTSGISGELFF.